The 31 T cell receptor beta chains given below trace back to one sample, sequenced in a study of shared clonotypes between healthy human individuals. CD8 cells regarded as naive lacked CD45RO, were positively chosen for CCR7, and omitted terminally differentiated effector memory CD45RA+ cells. The data were produced by immunoSEQ multiplex PCR, yet TCRdb's version contains in-frame clones alone and is incomplete. Of roughly 2 million clones listed, approximately 94% are singletons. Material: naive CD8+ T cells sorted from blood. The receptors come from a man aged 18 to 29 in good health.

This chain connects TRBV5-6 to TRBJ2-6; no clear D gene. The CDR3 is made up of 15 amino acids. The germline V and J ends were trimmed by 2 bases and 4 bases, with 10 bases remaining between them. The V gene's germline CDR1 is SGHDT and CDR2 YYEEEE. The CDR3 DNA reads TGTGCCAGCAGCTTTTCCTACCCCGGGGCCAACGTCCTGACTTTC. The encoded protein is CASSFSYPGANVLTF.

The chain has TRBV5-1 and TRBJ1-4; 9 bases match TRBD1. V dropped 4 bases and J dropped 7; count of bases not matched to a gene: 11. The CDR3 runs to 16 residues. The germline V gene encodes CDR1 SGHRS and CDR2 YFSETQ. This chain's CDR3 is CASSPGQGQRIEKLFF. The CDR3 coding sequence is TGCGCCAGCAGCCCCGGACAGGGGCAGAGGATTGAAAAACTGTTTTTT.

The chain is built from TRBV7-6 and TRBJ2-7, with D possibly matching TRBD1 (5 bases). Germline V gene sequence: CDR1 SGHVS, CDR2 FNYEAQ. Trimming removed 5 bases at V and 2 bases at J, with 13 bases between. This CDR3 is built from 14 residues. CDR3 coding DNA: TGTGCCAGCAGCCCTTCTGGGGCTACCTACGAGCAGTACTTC. Its translation: CASSPSGATYEQYF.

A single count supports this clone. The chain joins TRBV5-8 to TRBJ2-2, with a possible D match to TRBD2 (5 bases). The CDR3 runs 18 residues. With 0 bases removed from V and 1 base from J, the gap between germline ends came to 16 bases. Germline V gene lookup returns CDR1 SGHTS and CDR2 YDEGEE. The CDR3 is CASSLASGSLLNTGELFF. DNA of the CDR3: TGTGCCAGCAGCTTGGCCTCGGGGTCGTTGCTGAACACCGGGGAGCTGTTTTTT.

The J gene is TRBJ2-1, the V gene TRBV4-1; D is unresolved. The germline V and J ends were trimmed by 0 bases and 5 bases, with 5 bases remaining between them. Germline V gene sequence: CDR1 MGHRA, CDR2 YSYEKL. This CDR3 spans 13 amino acids. CDR3 in amino acids: CASSQELDNEQFF. The CDR3 coding sequence is TGCGCCAGCAGCCAAGAGTTGGACAATGAGCAGTTCTTC.

The chain combines TRBV27 with TRBJ1-4; D uncertain. The germline V gene encodes CDR1 MNHEY and CDR2 SMNVEV (reference sequence). V dropped 1 base and J dropped 0 bases, with 6 bases sitting between them. The length of the CDR3 is 15 residues. CDR3 amino acids: CASSLFHATNEKLFF. In nucleotides, the CDR3 is TGTGCCAGCAGTTTATTCCACGCAACTAATGAAAAACTGTTTTTT.

The rearrangement links TRBV13 to TRBJ2-2, with 8 bases lining up with TRBD1. The CDR3 extends over 15 amino acids. Germline loops: CDR1 PRHDT, CDR2 FYEKMQ (reference sequence). J lost 5 bases, V lost 3 bases, and 5 bases had no gene match. CDR3 sequence reads: CASSFGQGKTGELFF. CDR3 sequence (DNA): TGTGCCAGCAGCTTTGGACAGGGTAAAACCGGGGAGCTGTTTTTT.

Concerning this clone: Other DNA sequences in this sample translate to the same CDR3. This chain uses TRBV7-9 with TRBJ1-1; 10 nucleotides agree with TRBD1. V dropped 1 base and J dropped 5; count of bases not matched to a gene: 1. The germline gives CDR1 SEHNR, CDR2 FQNEAQ (reference sequence). The CDR3 runs 14 residues. In DNA form, the CDR3 reads TGTGCCAGCAGCTTAGTGGGACAGGGGACTGAAGCTTTCTTT. This gives the protein CASSLVGQGTEAFF.

This sequence joins TRBV6-1 and TRBJ1-1; 7 bases are shared with TRBD1. This CDR3 region has 14 residues. Losses at the gene ends were 3 bases for V and 7 bases for J; bases not matched to a gene: 8. CDR1 is MNHNS, CDR2 SASEGT, per germline. The CDR3 DNA is TGTGCCAGCAGTGACGACAGGGTGGTTAGTGAAGCTTTCTTT. Protein: CASSDDRVVSEAFF.

With regard to this clone: Other DNA sequences within the sample encode an identical CDR3. The V call is TRBV6-5, the J call TRBJ1-1, with no clear D. Per the germline V gene, CDR1 is MNHEY and CDR2 is SVGAGI. The V end was cut by 0 bases, the J end by 1 base, with 6 bases between. The CDR3 extends over 14 amino acids. The CDR3 DNA follows: TGTGCCAGCAGTTACTCGCTTGGGAACACTGAAGCTTTCTTT. This translates into CASSYSLGNTEAFF.

This chain links TRBV19 with TRBJ2-2; D might be TRBD1 (5 bases). CDR3 length equals 15 residues. The V gene's germline CDR1 is LNHDA and CDR2 SQIVND (reference sequence). Trimming cost V 3 bases and J 2 bases, with 10 bases left between them. The CDR3 DNA is TGTGCCAGTAGTATGTGGCAGGGAAACACCGGGGAGCTGTTTTTT. Residues: CASSMWQGNTGELFF. The full variable domain, in which reference TRBV19 and TRBJ2-2 provide the parts outside the CDR3, is DGGITQSPKYLFRKEGQNVTLSCEQNLNHDAMYWYRQDPGQGLRLIYYSQIVNDFQKGDIAEGYSVSREKKESFPLTVTSAQKNPTAFYLCASSMWQGNTGELFFGEGSRLTVL.

The rearrangement links TRBV11-2 to TRBJ2-1, with 10 bases identical to TRBD1. The CDR3 extends over 15 amino acids. The V segment lost 4 bases and the J segment 4 bases; nucleotides outside the gene matches: 4. Germline V lookup: CDR1 SGHAT, CDR2 FQNNGV. CDR3 nucleotides: TGTGCCAGCAGCTGCAAGGGACAGGGGTACAATGAGCAGTTCTTC. Translating it yields CASSCKGQGYNEQFF.

This chain links TRBV9 with TRBJ2-1, with a weak D call TRBD2 (6 bases). V was cut by 0 bases and J by 0 bases, with 19 bases left in between. CDR3 length: 19 amino acids. The V gene's germline CDR1 is SGDLS and CDR2 YYNGEE. This CDR3 reads CASSVGESNGRDSYNEQFF. The CDR3 DNA reads TGTGCCAGCAGCGTAGGAGAGTCCAATGGGCGGGACTCCTACAATGAGCAGTTCTTC.

This clone was observed a single time. Within the sample, other DNA sequences also encode this same CDR3. The chain uses TRBV14 and TRBJ2-2; D call uncertain. Deletions cut 1 base from V and 4 bases from J, with 4 bases between. From germline, CDR1 is SGHDN and CDR2 FVKESK. CDR3 length equals 13 residues. The CDR3 region has the DNA TGTGCCAGCAGCCAAGTCAGCACCGGGGAGCTGTTTTTT. Amino acid sequence: CASSQVSTGELFF.

This chain links TRBV27 with TRBJ1-1, with D unclear. The CDR3 contains 16 residues. The V end was cut by 5 bases, the J end by 0 bases, with 16 bases between. Germline V gene lookup returns CDR1 MNHEY and CDR2 SMNVEV (reference sequence). This CDR3 is CASSPAGGEMNTEAFF. For the CDR3, the DNA is TGTGCCAGCAGTCCAGCCGGCGGGGAAATGAACACTGAAGCTTTCTTT.

This clone was observed a few times. Other nucleotide sequences in the sample specify the same CDR3. The genes are TRBV5-6 and TRBJ1-6; weak D call: TRBD1 (5 bases). The CDR3 is 13 residues long. CDR1 and CDR2 from the germline V gene are SGHDT and YYEEEE. V dropped 2 bases and J dropped 10 bases, with 10 bases sitting between them. CDR3 loop: CASSLGGDSPLHF. CDR3 in DNA: TGTGCCAGCAGCTTAGGTGGGGACTCACCCCTCCACTTT.

The genes are TRBV29-1 and TRBJ1-2; a weak D match, TRBD1 (5 bases). The CDR3 runs 12 residues. Germline V CDR1 and CDR2: SQVTM, ANQGSEA. Trimming pared 5 bases from V and 3 bases from J, leaving 10 bases between. The CDR3 loop is CSVQGLDYGYTF. The CDR3 DNA sequence: TGCAGCGTTCAGGGTTTGGACTATGGCTACACCTTC. The full variable domain, rest sourced from reference TRBV29-1 and TRBJ1-2, is SAVISQKPSRDICQRGTSLTIQCQVDSQVTMMFWYRQQPGQSLTLIATANQGSEATYESGFVIDKFPISRPNLTFSTLTVSNMSPEDSSIYLCSVQGLDYGYTFGSGTRLTVV.

This clone has a handful of counts. The V gene is TRBV6-6, the J gene TRBJ1-2, with D tentatively TRBD1 (5 bases). The CDR3 sequence is 16 residues long. Germline lookup yields CDR1 MNHNY and CDR2 SVGAGI (reference sequence). With 0 bases removed from V and 4 bases from J, the gap between germline ends came to 15 bases. This CDR3 reads CASSYSSGPKGYGYTF. In DNA form, the CDR3 reads TGTGCCAGCAGTTACTCTTCGGGACCCAAGGGCTATGGCTACACCTTC.

The CDR3 DNA follows: TGTGCCAGCAGCTTGTTCGGGGGGCAGCCCCAGCATTTT. It is translated as CASSLFGGQPQHF. The chain employs TRBV5-6 and TRBJ1-5; a possible D gene is TRBD1 (5 bases). The CDR3 loop spans 13 amino acids. The germline gives CDR1 SGHDT, CDR2 YYEEEE. V was pared by 1 base and J by 7 bases, with 9 bases between. The complete variable domain, with remaining parts taken from reference TRBV5-6 and TRBJ1-5, reads DAGVTQSPTHLIKTRGQQVTLRCSPKSGHDTVSWYQQALGQGPQFIFQYYEEEERQRGNFPDRFSGHQFPNYSSELNVNALLLGDSALYLCASSLFGGQPQHFGDGTRLSIL.

The chain uses TRBV4-1 and TRBJ2-7; 9 nucleotides agree with TRBD1. Trimming took 1 base from V and 3 from J; bases not matched to a gene: 4. CDR3 length: 15 amino acids. Germline values: CDR1 MGHRA, CDR2 YSYEKL. This CDR3 is CASSQVGTGFYEQYF. As DNA, the CDR3 is TGCGCCAGCAGCCAAGTGGGGACAGGGTTCTACGAGCAGTACTTC.

With regard to this clone: This sample includes further DNA sequences coding for the same CDR3. The chain joins TRBV7-8 to TRBJ2-7, with TRBD2 matching over 9 bases. V trimming: 1 base; J trimming: 5 bases; junction bases outside the gene matches: 3. There are 14 residues in the CDR3. Germline V gene data show CDR1 as SGHVS and CDR2 as FQNEAQ. CDR3 DNA sequence: TGTGCCAGCAGCTTAGGCGGGGGGGGAGACGAGCAGTACTTC. Amino acid sequence: CASSLGGGGDEQYF.

This chain joins TRBV30 and TRBJ2-1; 9 positions agree with TRBD2. V gave up 0 bases and J gave up 8 bases; unmatched junction bases: 8. CDR3 size: 15 residues. The V gene's germline CDR1 is GTSNPN and CDR2 SVGIG (reference sequence). The CDR3 sequence: CAWSVGGRAADEQFF. The CDR3 DNA is TGTGCCTGGAGTGTGGGCGGGAGGGCCGCGGATGAGCAGTTCTTC.

Here the CDR3 DNA reads TGCGCCAGCAGCCAAGGGCGGGAGACGAACACCGGGGAGCTGTTTTTT. This encodes CASSQGRETNTGELFF. The chain combines TRBV4-1 with TRBJ2-2, with TRBD2 matching over 7 bases. This CDR3 comprises 16 residues. CDR1 and CDR2 (germline): MGHRA, YSYEKL. Trimming at V came to 1 base and at J to 0 bases, leaving 2 bases not matched to a gene.

For the CDR3, the DNA is TGCGCCAGCAGCCAAGTTGCGGAAAGCTCCTACAATGAGCAGTTCTTC. This encodes CASSQVAESSYNEQFF. The chain is built from TRBV4-3 and TRBJ2-1; D remains unclear. Germline CDR1 LGHNA, CDR2 YSLEER. This CDR3 has 16 residues. Between the trimmed V and J ends, which lost 1 base and 0 bases, there was a span of 10 bases.

The chain recombines TRBV30 with TRBJ2-7, with D unresolved. In germline, CDR1 is GTSNPN, CDR2 SVGIG (reference sequence). This CDR3 contains 13 residues. V was cut by 0 bases and J by 3 bases, with 9 bases left in between. CDR3 in amino acids: CAWSVSQIYEQYF. CDR3 bases: TGTGCCTGGAGTGTATCACAGATCTACGAGCAGTACTTC.

The table lists this clone with a count of one. Other DNA sequences from this sample encode an identical CDR3 as well. The chain carries TRBV5-4 and TRBJ2-5, with 10 bases aligning to TRBD1. V lost 0 bases, J lost 3 bases, and 2 bases stayed unmatched. The CDR3 runs to 15 residues. CDR1 and CDR2 from the germline V gene are SGHNT and YYREEE (reference sequence). This CDR3 reads CASSLVGTGEETQYF. In DNA, the CDR3 is TGTGCCAGCAGCTTGGTTGGGACAGGGGAAGAGACCCAGTACTTC.

The chain carries TRBV6-5 and TRBJ2-1; D is unresolved. CDR3 length equals 12 residues. Trimming took 4 bases from V and 11 from J, leaving 12 bases between them. Germline-derived CDR1 and CDR2 are MNHEY and SVGAGI. CDR3 region: CASSSYGQQQFF. The CDR3 region has the DNA TGTGCCAGCAGTTCGTACGGGCAGCAGCAGTTCTTC.

The chain uses TRBV6-4 and TRBJ2-2; D is ambiguous. With 4 bases removed from V and 7 bases from J, the gap between germline ends came to 13 bases. This CDR3 is built from 14 residues. Germline loops: CDR1 MRHNA, CDR2 SNTAGT. The CDR3 protein is CASSVGPENGELFF. Here the CDR3 DNA reads TGTGCCAGCAGTGTAGGGCCAGAGAACGGGGAGCTGTTTTTT.

This chain uses TRBV27 with TRBJ2-7; D is undetermined. CDR3 length: 13 residues. V gave up 5 bases and J gave up 6 bases, with 14 bases separating them. The germline V gene encodes CDR1 MNHEY and CDR2 SMNVEV (reference sequence). The CDR3 bases are TGTGCCAGCAGTCCTAACGCCGGGTTCGAGCAGTACTTC. Its protein is CASSPNAGFEQYF.

The rearrangement uses TRBV15 and TRBJ1-2; 7 nucleotides agree with TRBD1. This CDR3 comprises 15 residues. Germline values: CDR1 LNHNV, CDR2 YYDKDF (reference sequence). The trim removed 5 bases at V and 3 bases at J, leaving 9 bases unmatched. CDR3 region: CATSGVKQGYYGYTF. The CDR3, as DNA: TGTGCCACCAGCGGGGTCAAACAGGGGTACTATGGCTACACCTTC.

V usage is TRBV5-6 and J usage is TRBJ1-2; tentative D call: TRBD1 (6 bases). CDR1 SGHDT and CDR2 YYEEEE come from the germline V gene. The CDR3 sequence is 15 residues long. V was cut by 0 bases and J by 3 bases, with 12 bases left in between. CDR3 region: CASSLALGGDYGYTF. In nucleotides, the CDR3 is TGTGCCAGCAGCTTGGCGTTAGGGGGGGACTATGGCTACACCTTC.